The 24 T cell receptor beta chains in this list originate from one sample, sequenced in a study of chemoradiotherapy in HPV16-positive cancers. Generated by immunoSEQ multiplex PCR, the TCRdb table keeps only in-frame clones and is missing some. The sample contains some 16,000 clones, over 70% of which appear only once. The specimen was taken from a patient who underwent chemoradiotherapy. These receptors all stem from a human donor with HPV-associated anogenital cancer.

This CDR3 is CASRMAGSGNTEAFF. CDR3 coding DNA: TGTGCCAGCAGGATGGCGGGAAGTGGAAACACTGAAGCTTTCTTT. The rearrangement uses TRBV28 and TRBJ1-1; unclear D gene. The CDR3 has 15 amino acids. V was trimmed by 6 bases and J by 2 bases, leaving 16 bases between them. Per germline, CDR1 MDHEN and CDR2 SYDVKM.

This sequence joins TRBV5-1 and TRBJ2-3; either TRBD1 or TRBD2 may supply D (5 bases each). Germline CDR1 reads SGHRS; CDR2 reads YFSETQ. V was trimmed by 4 bases and J by 0 bases, leaving 9 bases between them. The CDR3 runs 14 residues. The CDR3 loop reads CASSRGTSTDTQYF. The CDR3 DNA sequence: TGCGCCAGCAGCCGAGGGACCAGCACAGATACGCAGTATTTT.

This chain connects TRBV29-1 to TRBJ2-5; TRBD2 aligns across 13 bases. With V trimmed by 5 bases and J by 4 bases, 19 bases remained unmatched. Germline V CDR1 and CDR2: SQVTM, ANQGSEA. This CDR3 spans 19 amino acids. The CDR3 reads CSVRGRRGTSGGAGETQYF. The CDR3 bases are TGCAGCGTTCGGGGCCGAAGGGGAACTAGCGGGGGGGCTGGAGAGACCCAGTACTTC.

The V gene is TRBV7-8, the J gene TRBJ1-6; TRBD1 matches at 8 bases. The CDR3 loop spans 15 amino acids. Unmatched junction bases numbered 5, after V lost 3 bases and J lost 7 bases. Germline V gene lookup returns CDR1 SGHVS and CDR2 FQNEAQ. The CDR3 sequence is CASSFAGGANSPLHF. The CDR3 bases are TGTGCCAGCAGCTTCGCAGGGGGCGCGAATTCACCCCTCCACTTT.

This chain connects TRBV29-1 to TRBJ1-1, with D possibly being TRBD1 (6 bases). The germline V gene has CDR1 SQVTM and CDR2 ANQGSEA. V was cut by 1 base and J by 3 bases, with 9 bases left in between. The CDR3 loop spans 13 amino acids. CDR3 sequence reads: CSVEGGGHTEAFF. For the CDR3, the DNA is TGCAGCGTTGAAGGCGGGGGGCACACTGAAGCTTTCTTT.

This clone has just a few counts. The CDR3 DNA reads as TGTGCCATCAGACTAGCGGGGGGGTACAATGAGCAGTTCTTC. This codes for CAIRLAGGYNEQFF. V and J are TRBV10-3 and TRBJ2-1, with 13 positions matching TRBD2. The germline V gene has CDR1 ENHRY and CDR2 SYGVKD. The CDR3 extends over 14 amino acids. Trimming cost V 6 bases and J 4 bases; bases outside gene matches: 0.

This clone appeared a single time. This rearrangement joins TRBV7-3 to TRBJ2-1, with 9 bases matching TRBD2. The junction had 3 bases not matched to a gene; V was cut back by 0 bases and J by 9 bases. The CDR3 consists of 14 residues. Per germline, CDR1 SGHTA and CDR2 FQGTGA. Here the CDR3 DNA reads TGTGCCAGCAGCTTAACTAGCGGGGGTGGTGAGCAGTTCTTC. Translation: CASSLTSGGGEQFF.

This chain connects TRBV11-3 to TRBJ2-2; D unclear. V lost 5 bases and J 1 base, leaving 2 bases between the germline ends. This CDR3 comprises 12 residues. Germline assignment: CDR1 SGHNT and CDR2 YENEEA. The CDR3 sequence: CASSRNTGELFF. The CDR3 nucleotides read TGTGCCAGCAGCCGGAACACCGGGGAGCTGTTTTTT.

This clone came up a few times. The rearrangement uses TRBV20-1 and TRBJ2-7, with a weak D call TRBD1 (7 bases). CDR1 and CDR2 from the germline V gene are DFQATT and SNEGSKA (reference sequence). This CDR3 comprises 11 residues. With 7 bases removed from V and 4 bases from J, the gap between germline ends came to 11 bases. This chain's CDR3 is CSVAGGYEQYF. CDR3 DNA: TGCAGTGTCGCAGGGGGGTACGAGCAGTACTTC.

Remarks on this clone: At the DNA level, this CDR3 is encoded by other sequences in the same sample as well. V gene TRBV2 combines with J gene TRBJ1-1, with D possibly matching TRBD1 (5 bases). V lost 4 bases and J 1 base, leaving 7 bases between the germline ends. This CDR3 has 13 residues. CDR1 SNHLY and CDR2 FYNNEI come from the germline V gene. CDR3 protein: CASSVRGNTEAFF. The CDR3 bases are TGTGCCAGCAGTGTAAGGGGGAACACTGAAGCTTTCTTT.

This rearrangement joins TRBV11-3 to TRBJ2-1; 12 bases are shared with TRBD1. The CDR3 has 16 amino acids. Germline V lookup: CDR1 SGHNT, CDR2 YENEEA. The V and J ends lost 5 bases and 4 bases, in that order; junction bases with no gene match: 6. The CDR3 DNA follows: TGTGCCAGCAGCCCCGGGACAGGGGGCGAATACAATGAGCAGTTCTTC. Protein sequence: CASSPGTGGEYNEQFF.

V gene TRBV7-3 combines with J gene TRBJ2-6; no clear D. Germline CDR1 is SGHTA and CDR2 is FQGTGA. This CDR3 comprises 13 residues. V shed 8 bases and J shed 4 bases, with 9 bases lying between them. CDR3 amino acids: CASGSLGANVLTF. The CDR3 region has the DNA TGTGCCAGCGGGTCCTTGGGGGCCAACGTCCTGACTTTC.

This chain uses TRBV5-8 with TRBJ1-2; a weak D match, TRBD1 (5 bases). The length of the CDR3 is 15 residues. Trimming removed 4 bases from V and 4 bases from J, with 17 bases in between. CDR1 SGHTS and CDR2 YDEGEE come from the germline V gene. DNA for the CDR3: TGTGCCAGCAGCCCCGAAGGGACGGACTTCTATGGCTACACCTTC. Protein: CASSPEGTDFYGYTF.

This chain uses TRBV5-1 with TRBJ2-1; D may be TRBD2 (6 bases). This CDR3 is built from 15 residues. Germline CDR1 SGHRS, CDR2 YFSETQ. V lost 4 bases, J lost 10 bases, and 21 bases lay in between. DNA for the CDR3: TGCGCCAGCAGCCGGGGACGGGGGAAAGGGGAGGAGCAGTTCTTC. Protein sequence: CASSRGRGKGEEQFF.

The chain carries TRBV11-2 and TRBJ1-4, with 7 nucleotides matching TRBD1. The CDR3 loop spans 16 amino acids. V shed 1 base, J shed 4 bases, and the junction held 6 bases outside the gene matches. Germline V gene data show CDR1 as SGHAT and CDR2 as FQNNGV. The CDR3 DNA reads as TGTGCCAGCAGCTTAGGGGCGGGACAGATTAATGAAAAACTGTTTTTT. Encoded protein: CASSLGAGQINEKLFF.

The chain has TRBV7-2 and TRBJ1-6, with D perhaps matching TRBD1 (6 bases). The germline V and J ends were trimmed by 2 bases and 1 base, with 9 bases remaining between them. This CDR3 region has 16 residues. Per germline, CDR1 SGHTA and CDR2 FQGNSA. This CDR3 reads CASSLQGRSYNSPLHF. For the CDR3, the DNA is TGTGCCAGCAGCTTACAGGGGAGGTCCTATAATTCACCCCTCCACTTT.

The chain recombines TRBV6-5 with TRBJ2-2, with a weak D call TRBD1 (5 bases). V lost 8 bases to trimming and J lost 1 base, with 8 bases between them. CDR3 size: 13 residues. The germline V gene encodes CDR1 MNHEY and CDR2 SVGAGI. DNA for the CDR3: TGTGCCAGCGGGGCCTTGAACACCGGGGAGCTGTTTTTT. It codes for CASGALNTGELFF.

The chain combines TRBV28 with TRBJ2-5, with D perhaps matching TRBD1 or TRBD2 (6 bases each). V shed 4 bases and J shed 5 bases, with 20 bases lying between them. CDR1 is MDHEN, CDR2 SYDVKM, per germline. This CDR3 contains 16 residues. CDR3 loop: CASSWGPQKEGETQYF. In DNA, the CDR3 is TGTGCCAGCAGTTGGGGGCCTCAAAAGGAGGGGGAGACCCAGTACTTC. Full variable domain (remainder filled in from reference TRBV28 and TRBJ2-5): DVKVTQSSRYLVKRTGEKVFLECVQDMDHENMFWYRQDPGLGLRLIYFSYDVKMKEKGDIPEGYSVSREKKERFSLILESASTNQTSMYLCASSWGPQKEGETQYFGPGTRLLVL.

The count of this clone is one. The genes are TRBV4-1 and TRBJ1-2; 7 bases are shared with TRBD1. The CDR3 consists of 17 residues. The V segment lost 1 base and the J segment 2 bases; nucleotides outside the gene matches: 10. Germline CDR1 MGHRA, CDR2 YSYEKL. CDR3 nucleotides: TGCGCCAGCAGCCAAGTGAGTGCAGGGGGGCTAAACTATGGCTACACCTTC. Its protein is CASSQVSAGGLNYGYTF.

This rearrangement joins TRBV18 to TRBJ2-3; TRBD2 is a possible D gene (5 bases). Germline assignment: CDR1 KGHSH and CDR2 LQKENI. The CDR3 spans 15 residues. V dropped 7 bases and J dropped 1 base, with 15 bases sitting between them. The CDR3 DNA sequence: TGTGCCAGCTTCACCAGAGGAGGCCGCACAGATACGCAGTATTTT. Its translation: CASFTRGGRTDTQYF.

This clone was seen a few times. The chain combines TRBV5-1 with TRBJ1-3; D gene unclear. Germline V gene sequence: CDR1 SGHRS, CDR2 YFSETQ. CDR3 size: 14 residues. Trimming removed 4 bases at V and 4 bases at J, with 12 bases between. DNA of the CDR3: TGCGCCAGCAGCCCCACAGTGACGGGAAACACCATATATTTT. Translation gives CASSPTVTGNTIYF.

The chain couples TRBV7-2 to TRBJ1-5, with 7 nucleotides matching TRBD1. Looked up from germline, CDR1 is SGHTA and CDR2 is FQGNSA. The CDR3 length is 15 residues. The trim removed 6 bases at V and 0 bases at J, leaving 5 bases unmatched. CDR3 residues: CASSPQGSSNQPQHF. The DNA for the CDR3 is TGTGCCAGCAGTCCACAGGGGAGTAGCAATCAGCCCCAGCATTTT.

The chain has TRBV28 and TRBJ2-7, with D perhaps given as TRBD1 or TRBD2 (5 bases each). CDR3 size: 15 residues. V lost 6 bases and J 7 bases, leaving 22 bases between the germline ends. Per germline, CDR1 MDHEN and CDR2 SYDVKM. CDR3 sequence reads: CASRGSRGSRSEQYF. The DNA for the CDR3 is TGTGCCAGCAGAGGATCCCGGGGCTCGCGGTCGGAGCAGTACTTC.

V usage is TRBV2 and J usage is TRBJ1-1; no firm D call. V lost 7 bases and J 5 bases, leaving 17 bases between the germline ends. The CDR3 totals 14 residues. In germline, CDR1 is SNHLY, CDR2 FYNNEI. The CDR3 bases are TGTGCCAGCACCCATGACAATATACGGACTGAAGCTTTCTTT. Residues: CASTHDNIRTEAFF.